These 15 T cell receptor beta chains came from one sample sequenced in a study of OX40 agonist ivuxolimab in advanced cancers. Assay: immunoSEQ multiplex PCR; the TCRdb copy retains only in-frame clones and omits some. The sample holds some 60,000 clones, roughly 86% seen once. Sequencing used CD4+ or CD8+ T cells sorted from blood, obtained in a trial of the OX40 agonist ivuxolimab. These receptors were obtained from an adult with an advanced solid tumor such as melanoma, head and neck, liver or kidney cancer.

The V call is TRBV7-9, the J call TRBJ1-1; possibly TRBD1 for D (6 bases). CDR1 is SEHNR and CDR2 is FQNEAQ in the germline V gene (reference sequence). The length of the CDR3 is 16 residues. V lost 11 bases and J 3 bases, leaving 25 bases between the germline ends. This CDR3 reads CALRSSGGLRDTEAFF. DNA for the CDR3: TGTGCCCTCCGGTCTTCGGGGGGCCTCCGAGACACTGAAGCTTTCTTT.

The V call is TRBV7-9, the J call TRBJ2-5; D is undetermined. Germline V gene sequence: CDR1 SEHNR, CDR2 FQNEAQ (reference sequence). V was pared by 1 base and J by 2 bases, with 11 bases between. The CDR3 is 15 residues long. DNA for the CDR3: TGTGCCAGCAGCTTAGGTCGGGTAGGGCAAGAGACCCAGTACTTC. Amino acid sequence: CASSLGRVGQETQYF.

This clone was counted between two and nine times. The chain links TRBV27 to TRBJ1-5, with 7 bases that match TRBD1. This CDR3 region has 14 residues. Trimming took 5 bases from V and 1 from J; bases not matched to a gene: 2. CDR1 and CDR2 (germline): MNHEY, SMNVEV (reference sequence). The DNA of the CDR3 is TGTGCCAGCAGTCGGGACAGAAGCAATCAGCCCCAGCATTTT. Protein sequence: CASSRDRSNQPQHF.

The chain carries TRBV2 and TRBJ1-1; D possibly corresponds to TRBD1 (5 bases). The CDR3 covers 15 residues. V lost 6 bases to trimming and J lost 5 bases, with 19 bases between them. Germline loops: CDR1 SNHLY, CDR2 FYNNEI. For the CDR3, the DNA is TGTGCCAGCAGGCTTGGGTGGAGTGGGGGAACTGAAGCTTTCTTT. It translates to CASRLGWSGGTEAFF.

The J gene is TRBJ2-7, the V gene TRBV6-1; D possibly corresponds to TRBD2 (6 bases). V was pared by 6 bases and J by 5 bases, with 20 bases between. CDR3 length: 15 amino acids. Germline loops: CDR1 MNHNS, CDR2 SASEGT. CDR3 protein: CASSLVAAGTNEQYF. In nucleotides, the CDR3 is TGTGCCAGCAGCCTGGTAGCGGCAGGGACGAACGAGCAGTACTTC.

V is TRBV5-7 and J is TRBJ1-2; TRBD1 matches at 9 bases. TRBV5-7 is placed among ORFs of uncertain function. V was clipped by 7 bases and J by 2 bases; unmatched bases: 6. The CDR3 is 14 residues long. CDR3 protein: CASRGQGRNYGYTF. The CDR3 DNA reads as TGTGCCAGCCGGGGACAGGGACGAAACTATGGCTACACCTTC.

The CDR3 DNA is TGTGCCAGCCTTGATCCGGGGGCTGGAAATGGCTACACCTTC. This encodes CASLDPGAGNGYTF. V and J are TRBV6-5 and TRBJ1-2; D is perhaps TRBD1 (6 bases). The CDR3 totals 14 residues. Per germline, CDR1 MNHEY and CDR2 SVGAGI. V was shortened by 8 bases and J by 6 bases, with 19 bases between the two germline ends.

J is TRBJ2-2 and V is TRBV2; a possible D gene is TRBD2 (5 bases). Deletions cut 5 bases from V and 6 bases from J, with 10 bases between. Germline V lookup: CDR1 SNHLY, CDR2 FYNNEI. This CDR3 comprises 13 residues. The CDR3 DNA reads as TGTGCCAGCAGTTTACTAGAAGCCGGGGAGCTGTTTTTT. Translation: CASSLLEAGELFF.

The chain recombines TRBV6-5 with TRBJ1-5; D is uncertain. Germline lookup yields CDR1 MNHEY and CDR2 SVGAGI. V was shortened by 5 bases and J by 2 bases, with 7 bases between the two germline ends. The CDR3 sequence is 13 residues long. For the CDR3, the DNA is TGTGCCAGCAGTGACACAGGCAATCAGCCCCAGCATTTT. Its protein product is CASSDTGNQPQHF.

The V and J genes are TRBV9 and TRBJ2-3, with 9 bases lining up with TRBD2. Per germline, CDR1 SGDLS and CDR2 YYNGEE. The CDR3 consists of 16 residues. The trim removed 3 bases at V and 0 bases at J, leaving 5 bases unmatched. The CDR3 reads CASSGPSGASTDTQYF. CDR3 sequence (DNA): TGTGCCAGCAGCGGACCTAGCGGGGCTAGCACAGATACGCAGTATTTT.

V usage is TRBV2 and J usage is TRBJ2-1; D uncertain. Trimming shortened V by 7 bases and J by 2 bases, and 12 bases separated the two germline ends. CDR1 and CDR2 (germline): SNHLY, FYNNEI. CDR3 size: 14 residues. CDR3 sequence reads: CASNDRYTYNEQFF. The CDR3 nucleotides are TGTGCCAGCAACGATCGTTACACCTACAATGAGCAGTTCTTC.

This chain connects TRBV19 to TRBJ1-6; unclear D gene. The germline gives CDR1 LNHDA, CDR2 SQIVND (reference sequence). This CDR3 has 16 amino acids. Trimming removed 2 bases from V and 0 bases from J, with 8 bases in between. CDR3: CASSISGNSYNSPLHF. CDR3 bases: TGTGCCAGTAGTATATCCGGGAACTCCTATAATTCACCCCTCCACTTT.

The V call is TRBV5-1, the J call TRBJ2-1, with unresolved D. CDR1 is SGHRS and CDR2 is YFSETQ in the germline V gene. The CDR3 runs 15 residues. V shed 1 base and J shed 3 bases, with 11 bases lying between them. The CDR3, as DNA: TGCGCCAGCAGCTTGAGACCATCAGGCTACAATGAGCAGTTCTTC. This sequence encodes CASSLRPSGYNEQFF.

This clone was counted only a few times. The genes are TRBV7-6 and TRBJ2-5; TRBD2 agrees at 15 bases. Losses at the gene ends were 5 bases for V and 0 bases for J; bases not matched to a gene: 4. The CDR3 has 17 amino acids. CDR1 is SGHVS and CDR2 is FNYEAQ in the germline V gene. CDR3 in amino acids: CASSRTSGRGYQETQYF. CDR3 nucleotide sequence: TGTGCCAGCAGCCGGACTAGCGGGAGGGGGTACCAAGAGACCCAGTACTTC.

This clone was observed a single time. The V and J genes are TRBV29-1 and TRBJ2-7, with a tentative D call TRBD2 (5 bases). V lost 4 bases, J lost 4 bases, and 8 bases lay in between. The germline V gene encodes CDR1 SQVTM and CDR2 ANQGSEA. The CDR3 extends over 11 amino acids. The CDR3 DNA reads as TGCAGCGTTGCGGGGTTTTACGAGCAGTACTTC. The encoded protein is CSVAGFYEQYF.